The TCR beta chain under discussion was sequenced for a study of blood T cell repertoires in COVID-19. Study as a whole: PBMCs, B-cell-depleted T cells, or T cells were the source of the cDNA or gDNA that made up the material.

Data came from immunoSEQ multiplex PCR; TCRdb stores just in-frame clones and leaves some out. The sample has just under 350,000 clones; around 86% are singletons. There are 15 residues in the CDR3. V shed 4 bases and J 7 bases; nucleotides not matched to a gene: 11. Germline-derived CDR1 and CDR2 are SGHRS and YFSETQ. While infection was still active, Seattle patients were enrolled and then followed longitudinally. The source is a woman aged 50 to 60 with COVID-19, enrolled during active disease. The rearrangement joins TRBV5-1 to TRBJ2-4, with 7 bases aligning to TRBD1. The sequencing sample was made of peripheral blood. In DNA, the CDR3 is TGCGCCAGCAGCATCTACCCCGGGACAGCCAACATTCAGTACTTC. This translates into CASSIYPGTANIQYF. The full variable domain, completed using reference TRBV5-1 and TRBJ2-4, is KAGVTQTPRYLIKTRGQQVTLSCSPISGHRSVSWYQQTPGQGLQFLFEYFSETQRNKGNFPGRFSGRQFSNSRSEMNVSTLELGDSALYLCASSIYPGTANIQYFGAGTRLSVL.